The 20 T cell receptor beta chains below were found in one sample sequenced in a study of response to subunit inactivated influenza vaccine. MiXCR, applied by TCRdb to the RT-PCR reads, yields one record per CDR3 protein. The table shows approximately 700,000 distinct CDR3 sequences, with approximately 14% occurring only once. The material was PBMCs from blood, obtained about 12 days after vaccination. These receptors were obtained from a man aged 50 or older who received an inactivated influenza vaccine.

This clonotype was detected a few times. The V gene is TRBV20-1, the J gene TRBJ1-4; perhaps TRBD1 as D (6 bases). The germline V and J ends were trimmed by 0 bases and 5 bases, with 13 bases remaining between them. The CDR3 runs to 15 residues. Germline V CDR1 and CDR2: DFQATT, SNEGSKA (reference sequence). The CDR3 DNA reads as TGCAGTGCTAGAGACGACAGGATTGCCAATGAAAAACTGTTTTTT. Its translation is CSARDDRIANEKLFF.

This clonotype was found a few times. The CDR3 here is CASSFEAGGNYEQYF. In DNA, the CDR3 is TGTGCCAGCAGTTTCGAGGCAGGGGGTAACTACGAGCAGTACTTC. V usage is TRBV28 and J usage is TRBJ2-7, with TRBD1 identical over 7 bases. The J segment lost 3 bases and the V segment lost 3 bases, leaving 8 bases of the junction unmatched. This CDR3 region has 15 residues. CDR1 MDHEN and CDR2 SYDVKM come from the germline V gene.

In this sample, this clonotype turned up many times. This chain joins TRBV18 and TRBJ2-1; 7 positions agree with TRBD2. There are 16 residues in the CDR3. CDR1 and CDR2 from the germline V gene are KGHSH and LQKENI. V lost 5 bases, J lost 2 bases, and 9 bases stayed unmatched. The CDR3 reads CASSAESGTTYNEQFF. The CDR3 DNA is TGTGCCAGCTCAGCAGAGTCCGGGACTACCTACAATGAGCAGTTCTTC. Full variable domain (missing parts from reference TRBV18 and TRBJ2-1): NAGVMQNPRHLVRRRGQEARLRCSPMKGHSHVYWYRQLPEEGLKFMVYLQKENIIDESGMPKERFSAEFPKEGPSILRIQQVVRGDSAAYFCASSAESGTTYNEQFFGPGTRLTVL.

The rearrangement links TRBV4-1 to TRBJ2-5; D perhaps matches TRBD2 (6 bases). Germline V lookup: CDR1 MGHRA, CDR2 YSYEKL. This CDR3 region has 15 residues. V shed 4 bases and J shed 2 bases, with 14 bases lying between them. The CDR3 sequence is CASSRIRDLQETQYF. The CDR3 DNA follows: TGCGCCAGCAGCCGTATCCGGGACTTACAAGAGACCCAGTACTTC.

The chain recombines TRBV12-3 or TRBV12-4 with TRBJ2-1, with 12 nucleotides matching TRBD2. V trimming: 6 bases; J trimming: 4 bases; junction bases outside the gene matches: 7. This CDR3 spans 16 amino acids. For the CDR3, the DNA is TGTGCCAGCAGCCCTAGCGGGGGGGCCACATACAATGAGCAGTTCTTC. Its protein product is CASSPSGGATYNEQFF.

The genes are TRBV5-1 and TRBJ2-7; D remains ambiguous. CDR1 and CDR2 from the germline V gene are SGHRS and YFSETQ. Trimming pared 1 base from V and 2 bases from J, leaving 10 bases between. The CDR3 is 14 amino acids. CDR3 nucleotides: TGCGCCAGCAGCTTGTACATGGACCCCTACGAGCAGTACTTC. Translation: CASSLYMDPYEQYF.

The sample holds a few counts of this clonotype. The V and J genes are TRBV29-1 and TRBJ2-7; 10 nucleotides agree with TRBD1. The CDR3 runs 14 residues. J was trimmed by 5 bases and V by 4 bases; bases with no gene match: 8. Germline V gives CDR1 SQVTM, CDR2 ANQGSEA. CDR3 nucleotide sequence: TGCAGCGTTGTGGGGGACAGGGGATGGCACGAGCAGTACTTC. This sequence encodes CSVVGDRGWHEQYF.

This CDR3 is CASSQGTSAAYEQYF. The CDR3, as DNA: TGTGCCAGCAGCCAAGGAACAAGCGCCGCCTACGAGCAGTACTTC. The genes are TRBV14 and TRBJ2-7; D unresolved. Per germline, CDR1 SGHDN and CDR2 FVKESK. The CDR3 is 15 amino acids. The V and J ends lost 1 base and 2 bases respectively, with 12 bases between them.

This clonotype was seen many times. The CDR3 coding sequence is TGCAGTGCTACCATCTCCGGGACTCCCCTCACAGATACGCAGTATTTT. Translating it yields CSATISGTPLTDTQYF. V usage is TRBV20-1 and J usage is TRBJ2-3; perhaps TRBD2 as D (6 bases). V was shortened by 4 bases and J by 2 bases, with 19 bases between the two germline ends. CDR1 and CDR2 (germline): DFQATT, SNEGSKA (reference sequence). The CDR3 has 16 residues.

This clonotype has at least ten counts. V is TRBV3-1 and J is TRBJ2-1; D remains ambiguous. This CDR3 has 15 residues. Trimming removed 1 base at V and 6 bases at J, with 13 bases between. In germline, CDR1 is LGHDT, CDR2 YNNKEL (reference sequence). CDR3 in DNA: TGTGCCAGCAGCCAAGGTAGTATAGCCTCCAATGAGCAGTTCTTC. Translating gives CASSQGSIASNEQFF.

The chain employs TRBV6-2 or TRBV6-3 and TRBJ1-1, with a possible D match to TRBD1 (5 bases). The germline V gene encodes CDR1 MNHEY and CDR2 SVGEGT. CDR3 length: 16 residues. V lost 4 bases to trimming and J lost 0 bases, with 15 bases between them. The DNA of the CDR3 is TGTGCCAGCAGTTCACAGCCGGTGGGACTGAACACTGAAGCTTTCTTT. Its translation: CASSSQPVGLNTEAFF.

This clonotype was counted a few times. The chain employs TRBV3-1 and TRBJ2-6; D call uncertain. The V gene's germline CDR1 is LGHDT and CDR2 YNNKEL (reference sequence). This CDR3 region has 17 residues. The V gene lost 0 bases and the J gene lost 0 bases, with 9 bases spanning the gap. In DNA form, the CDR3 reads TGTGCCAGCAGCCAAGAACTAACAGCCTCTGGGGCCAACGTCCTGACTTTC. It yields the protein CASSQELTASGANVLTF.

This clonotype occurred a few times. The genes are TRBV27 and TRBJ2-4; TRBD2 aligns across 12 bases. This CDR3 spans 16 amino acids. Germline CDR1 MNHEY, CDR2 SMNVEV (reference sequence). The trim removed 2 bases at V and 15 bases at J, leaving 14 bases unmatched. The CDR3 spells CASSLGPSGRAAVWYF. CDR3 in DNA: TGTGCCAGCAGTTTAGGGCCTAGCGGGAGGGCCGCGGTTTGGTACTTC.

The chain employs TRBV20-1 and TRBJ2-1; a possible D gene is TRBD2 (5 bases). Trimming stripped 5 bases from V and 0 bases from J, with 8 bases between. Germline lookup yields CDR1 DFQATT and CDR2 SNEGSKA (reference sequence). This CDR3 comprises 13 residues. The CDR3 spells CSAPGGSYNEQFF. For the CDR3, the DNA is TGCAGTGCTCCAGGAGGCTCCTACAATGAGCAGTTCTTC.

This clonotype was counted only a few times. This chain joins TRBV6-2 or TRBV6-3 and TRBJ2-4; tentative D call: TRBD2 (6 bases). The CDR3 length is 14 residues. V was cut by 5 bases and J by 1 base, with 9 bases left in between. Germline V gene sequence: CDR1 MNHEY, CDR2 SVGEGT. The CDR3 nucleotides are TGTGCCAGCAGTCGGGGGAGGGCCAAAAACATTCAGTACTTC. Its translation: CASSRGRAKNIQYF.

This clonotype was seen many times. The chain recombines TRBV28 with TRBJ1-3; D may be TRBD1 (5 bases). The V and J ends lost 3 bases and 3 bases respectively, with 15 bases between them. Germline V lookup: CDR1 MDHEN, CDR2 SYDVKM. This CDR3 is 16 amino acids long. CDR3 protein: CASSFSRTPDGNTIYF. DNA of the CDR3: TGTGCCAGCAGTTTTTCCAGGACACCGGATGGAAACACCATATATTTT.

The rearrangement links TRBV28 to TRBJ2-5; 7 nucleotides match TRBD2. In germline, CDR1 is MDHEN, CDR2 SYDVKM. With 6 bases clipped from V and 1 base from J, the junction kept 11 bases outside the gene matches. The CDR3 is made up of 16 amino acids. The CDR3 loop reads CASSRLGGRIQETQYF. In DNA, the CDR3 is TGTGCCAGCAGCCGATTGGGGGGGAGGATCCAAGAGACCCAGTACTTC.

The CDR3 loop reads CAIRGLASSTDTQYF. DNA of the CDR3: TGTGCCATCCGAGGACTAGCGAGTAGCACAGATACGCAGTATTTT. V and J are TRBV10-3 and TRBJ2-3, with 9 positions matching TRBD2. V was pared by 8 bases and J by 0 bases, with 6 bases of the junction left unmatched. The CDR3 totals 15 residues. The germline gives CDR1 ENHRY, CDR2 SYGVKD.

This clonotype occurred a few times. This chain connects TRBV6-6 to TRBJ2-7; D unresolved. The CDR3 is made up of 13 amino acids. Germline V CDR1 and CDR2: MNHNY, SVGAGI (reference sequence). V dropped 3 bases and J dropped 1 base, with 7 bases sitting between them. The CDR3 bases are TGTGCCAGCAGTTATATCAGATCCTACGAGCAGTACTTC. This encodes CASSYIRSYEQYF.

This clonotype has more than one count but fewer than ten. The chain carries TRBV20-1 and TRBJ2-5; 11 nucleotides agree with TRBD2. Trimming at V came to 5 bases and at J to 4 bases, leaving 6 bases not matched to a gene. This CDR3 is 14 amino acids long. CDR1 is DFQATT, CDR2 SNEGSKA, per germline (reference sequence). CDR3 nucleotides: TGCAGTGCTCGAAATCTAGCGGGGGGAGAGACCCAGTACTTC. As protein: CSARNLAGGETQYF.